This entry is about one T cell receptor (beta chain). As yet, its antigen is unknown. One junction end disagrees with the germline gene, perhaps due to a read error. Distinct nucleotide sequences in the sample also encode this CDR3. This CDR3 has 17 amino acids. Mixed chimerism was transient after nonmyeloablative marrow transplants from related graft donors. CD4+CD25+CD127- Tregs, CD4+CD25- non-Tregs, CD4 and CD8 cells were sorted. This sample is drawn from a study of Tregs in tolerant kidney transplant recipients. General study results and limits: Activated donor B cell expansion appeared to reveal the most relevant donor-specific TCRbeta repertoire. Few patients were studied, so findings need validation in larger groups. In tolerant patients, donor-specific Tregs outgrew total Tregs, suggesting antigen-driven expansion.

The assay was immunoSEQ multiplex PCR, and TCRdb's table has in-frame clones only and misses some. The profile shows more than 90,000 clones, 90% to 95% of them singletons. The sample was CD4+ T cells from blood (PBMCs), taken 12 months after the transplant. The TCR sequence derives from a human patient who received a combined kidney and bone marrow transplant. A subset of T cells may come from the graft donor. The chain joins TRBV23-1 to TRBJ1-6; D call uncertain. TRBV23-1 is an open reading frame, and its role is uncertain. The CDR3 is CASSRLARGLYNSPLHF. CDR3 sequence (DNA): TGCGCCAGCAGTCGACTCGCCCGGGGTTTATATAATTCCCCCCTCCACTTT.